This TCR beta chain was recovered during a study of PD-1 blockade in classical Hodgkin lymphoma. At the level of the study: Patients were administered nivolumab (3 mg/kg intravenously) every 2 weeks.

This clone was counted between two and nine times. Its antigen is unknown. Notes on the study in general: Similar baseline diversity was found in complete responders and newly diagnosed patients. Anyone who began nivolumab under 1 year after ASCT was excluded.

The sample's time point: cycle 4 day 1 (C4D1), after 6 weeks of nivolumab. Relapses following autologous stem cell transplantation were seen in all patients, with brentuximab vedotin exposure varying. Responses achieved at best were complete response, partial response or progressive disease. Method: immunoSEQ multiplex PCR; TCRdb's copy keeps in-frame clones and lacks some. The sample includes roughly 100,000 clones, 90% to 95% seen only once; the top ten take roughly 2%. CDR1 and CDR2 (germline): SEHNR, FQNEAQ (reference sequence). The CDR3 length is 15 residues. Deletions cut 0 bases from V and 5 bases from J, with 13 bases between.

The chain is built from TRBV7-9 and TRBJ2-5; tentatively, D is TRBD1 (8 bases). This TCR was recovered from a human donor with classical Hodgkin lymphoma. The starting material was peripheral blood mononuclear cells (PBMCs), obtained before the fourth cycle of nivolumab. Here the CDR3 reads CASSLADRGGETQYF. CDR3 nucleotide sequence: TGTGCCAGCAGCTTAGCCGACAGGGGAGGGGAGACCCAGTACTTC. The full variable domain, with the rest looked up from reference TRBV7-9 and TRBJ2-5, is DTGVSQNPRHKITKRGQNVTFRCDPISEHNRLYWYRQTLGQGPEFLTYFQNEAQLEKSRLLSDRFSAERPKGSFSTLEIQRTEQGDSAMYLCASSLADRGGETQYFGPGTRLLVL.